This T cell receptor (beta chain) is from a study of human T cells and chemical hapten exposure (dated by TCRdb to the early 2020s). With regard to the full study: For sensitization, 2% DPC in acetone was applied to a 2 cm by 2 cm area of upper inner arm skin. For TCR sequencing, blood came from 25 to 35 alopecia patients at anywhere from one to four time points (pre-sensitization, 2, 6 and 24 weeks). Throughout the roughly 24-week study period, patients were also given weekly therapeutic DPC doses on the scalp. The mostly female patient cohort included alopecia areata with under or over 50% scalp involvement, alopecia totalis and alopecia universalis. In alopecia patients, the study followed how the peripheral blood TCR repertoire changed in vivo over primary and secondary sensitization to diphenylcyclopropenone (DPC), a hapten. Blood samples were taken from patients before sensitization (week 0) and then at 2, 6 and about 24 weeks after DPC sensitization. The libraries were sequenced as a pool, and the TCR yield per sample differed mostly because of small variations in library volumes within the pool. Patch testing was done on the upper back using Finn chambers containing 0.01% DPC, and results were scored after 6 days according to International Contact Dermatitis Research Group standards. Broader findings and caveats from the paper: Compared with pre-sensitization or healthy control sets, expanded TCRs formed significantly more large CDR3 similarity clusters, which is consistent with antigen-driven responses. Alopecia, a presumed autoimmune disease, was present in all patients, so the immune response of the patients might differ from that of healthy individuals. A positive correlation was found between the number of PT1 expanded TCRs and patch test score, with significance reached at thresholds 8, 16 and 32 but not 4. The number of TCRs above 1 in 1000 frequency did not change with DPC sensitization; there was no evidence of global repertoire structure alterations. Repeated subsampling changed both the strength of the expansion versus patch-test correlation and the threshold at which the correlation became significant.

As concerns this clonotype: Its binding antigen is unknown. The sample holds no much larger clone one base away, and base qualities are not on file.

The CDR3 contains 14 residues, cysteine and phenylalanine counted. Here the CDR3 DNA is all that survives: 42 bases in frame from base 1. The germline V gene encodes CDR1 LGHNA and CDR2 YNFKEQ. V drops 4 bases and J drops 5 bases, leaving 14 bases in between. The time point label for this specimen denotes: patch test 1, 2 weeks after DPC sensitization. The sample's treatment or condition label, in plain terms: therapeutic diphenylcyclopropenone sensitization with weekly scalp DPC. At each patch-test visit, blood was drawn before the patch test was applied. To be eligible, patients had to be aged 18 to 70, diagnosed with alopecia and judged suitable for DPC therapy, while pregnant patients were excluded. Total RNA was extracted from unfractionated whole blood that had been collected in Tempus Blood RNA tubes. Libraries were made using RACE. The run used a NextSeq 500. During library preparation, unique molecular identifiers were attached to individual cDNA molecules so that TCRs could be counted quantitatively and reproducibly. Each blood RNA sample was used to sequence both TCR alpha and TCR beta chains. The paper's data handling went like this. A median of roughly 100,000 TCRs per sample was observed, with a range of about 20,000 to 690,600. V, J and CDR3 annotation of the TCR reads was performed with the Decombinator software suite. Every sample was subsampled to the same number of TCRs (28,000) for the PS versus PT1 abundance plots. TCRs were defined as expanded if absent before sensitization and observed at least eight times at the 2-week time point. Starting from the raw public reads, TCRdb applied fastp trimming at Q25, assembled clones with MiXCR and retained in-frame beta chains. For every CDR3 protein sequence, its rows merge into one entry that carries the most common genes and DNA. The authors' filters were not applied to this entry. Recorded for this sample are 65,000 to 85,000 distinct CDR3 sequences; 10% of them occurred a single time. In total, the top ten clones hold about 1.5% of the sample.

The clonotype comes from a woman aged 45-65 years with alopecia areata. Some clones in this sample may be carry-over from other donors' samples. Here the sequenced sample was whole blood, taken in connection with sensitization to the hapten diphenylcyclopropenone (DPC). The chain employs TRBV4-2 and TRBJ1-1; no D gene call is confident. The CDR3 in this case is CASSPGPSGTEAFF. The bases are TGTGCCAGCAGCCCCGGGCCGTCTGGGACTGAAGCTTTCTTT.